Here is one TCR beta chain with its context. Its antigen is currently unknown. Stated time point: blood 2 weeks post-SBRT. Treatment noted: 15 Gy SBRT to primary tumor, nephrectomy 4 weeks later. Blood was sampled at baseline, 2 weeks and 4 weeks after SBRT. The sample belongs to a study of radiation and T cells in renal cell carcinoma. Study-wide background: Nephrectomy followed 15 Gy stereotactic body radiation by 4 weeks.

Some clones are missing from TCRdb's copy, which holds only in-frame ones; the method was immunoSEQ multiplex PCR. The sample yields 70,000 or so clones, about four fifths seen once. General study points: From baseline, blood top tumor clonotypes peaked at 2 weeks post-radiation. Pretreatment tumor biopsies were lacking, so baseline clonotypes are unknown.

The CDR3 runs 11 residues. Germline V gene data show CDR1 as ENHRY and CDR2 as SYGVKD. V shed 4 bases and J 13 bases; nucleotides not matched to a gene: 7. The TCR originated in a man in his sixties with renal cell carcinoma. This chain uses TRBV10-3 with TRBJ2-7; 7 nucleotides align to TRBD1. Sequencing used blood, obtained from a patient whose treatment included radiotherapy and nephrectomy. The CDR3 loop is CAISGSGQPYF. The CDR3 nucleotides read TGTGCCATCAGTGGGTCGGGACAGCCATACTTC.